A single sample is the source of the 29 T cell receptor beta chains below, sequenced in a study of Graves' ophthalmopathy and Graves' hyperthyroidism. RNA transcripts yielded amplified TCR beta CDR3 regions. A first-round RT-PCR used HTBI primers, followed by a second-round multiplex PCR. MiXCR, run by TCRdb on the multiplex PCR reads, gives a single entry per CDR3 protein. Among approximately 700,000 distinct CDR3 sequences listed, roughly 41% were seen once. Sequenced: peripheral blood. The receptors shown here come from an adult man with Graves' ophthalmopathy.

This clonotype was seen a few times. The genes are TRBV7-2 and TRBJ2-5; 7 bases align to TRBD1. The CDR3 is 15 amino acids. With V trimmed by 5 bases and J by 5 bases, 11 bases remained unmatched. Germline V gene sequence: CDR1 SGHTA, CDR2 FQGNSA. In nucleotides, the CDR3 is TGTGCCAGCAGCCAGCTTGAAGGGGGCAGGGAGACCCAGTACTTC. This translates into CASSQLEGGRETQYF.

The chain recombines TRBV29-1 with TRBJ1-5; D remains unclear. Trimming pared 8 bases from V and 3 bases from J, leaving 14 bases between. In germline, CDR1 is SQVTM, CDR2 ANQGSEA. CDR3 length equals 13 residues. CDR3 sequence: CSQEANSNQPQHF. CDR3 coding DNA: TGCAGCCAAGAAGCGAACTCCAATCAGCCCCAGCATTTT.

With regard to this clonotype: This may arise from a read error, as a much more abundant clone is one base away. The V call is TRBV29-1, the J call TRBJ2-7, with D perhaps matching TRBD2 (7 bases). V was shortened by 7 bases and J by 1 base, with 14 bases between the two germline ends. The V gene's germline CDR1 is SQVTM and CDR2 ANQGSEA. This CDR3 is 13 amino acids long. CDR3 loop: CSGRGGRSYEQYF. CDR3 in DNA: TGCAGCGGACGCGGGGGCCGGTCCTACGAGCAGTACTTC.

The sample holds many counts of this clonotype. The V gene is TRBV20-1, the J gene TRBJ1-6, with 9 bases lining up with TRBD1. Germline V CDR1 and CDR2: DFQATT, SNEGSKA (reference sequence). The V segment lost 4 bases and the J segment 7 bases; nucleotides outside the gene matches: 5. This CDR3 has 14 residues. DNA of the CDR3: TGCAGTGCTACGACAGGGGGAAACAATTCACCCCTCCACTTT. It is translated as CSATTGGNNSPLHF.

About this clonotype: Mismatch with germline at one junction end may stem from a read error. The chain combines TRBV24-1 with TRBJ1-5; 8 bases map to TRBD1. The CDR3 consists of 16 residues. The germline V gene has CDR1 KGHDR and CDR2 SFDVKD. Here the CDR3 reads CASSELLTGGNQPQHF. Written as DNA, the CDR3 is TGTGCCAGCAGTGAACTACTAACAGGGGGAAATCAGCCCCAGCATTTT.

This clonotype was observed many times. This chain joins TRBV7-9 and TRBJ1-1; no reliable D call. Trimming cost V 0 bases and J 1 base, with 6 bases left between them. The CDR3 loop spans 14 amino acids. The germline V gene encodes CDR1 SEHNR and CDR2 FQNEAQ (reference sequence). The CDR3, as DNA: TGTGCCAGCAGCTTAGCCGAGCGGAACACTGAAGCTTTCTTT. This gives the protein CASSLAERNTEAFF. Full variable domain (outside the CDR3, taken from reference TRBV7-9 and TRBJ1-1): DTGVSQNPRHKITKRGQNVTFRCDPISEHNRLYWYRQTLGQGPEFLTYFQNEAQLEKSRLLSDRFSAERPKGSFSTLEIQRTEQGDSAMYLCASSLAERNTEAFFGQGTRLTVV.

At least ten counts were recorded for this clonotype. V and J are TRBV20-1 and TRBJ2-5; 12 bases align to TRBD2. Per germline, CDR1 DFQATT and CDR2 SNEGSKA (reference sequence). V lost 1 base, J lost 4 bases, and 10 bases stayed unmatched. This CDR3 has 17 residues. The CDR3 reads CSARGDIRTSGTETQYF. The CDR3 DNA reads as TGCAGTGCTAGAGGGGATATTCGGACTAGCGGGACAGAGACCCAGTACTTC.

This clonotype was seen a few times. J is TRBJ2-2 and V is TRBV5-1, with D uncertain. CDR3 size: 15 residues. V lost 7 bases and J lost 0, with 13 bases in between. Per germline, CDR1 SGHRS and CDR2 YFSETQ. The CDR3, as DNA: TGCGCCAGCGCCCCCCGGCAGGCGAACACCGGGGAGCTGTTTTTT. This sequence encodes CASAPRQANTGELFF.

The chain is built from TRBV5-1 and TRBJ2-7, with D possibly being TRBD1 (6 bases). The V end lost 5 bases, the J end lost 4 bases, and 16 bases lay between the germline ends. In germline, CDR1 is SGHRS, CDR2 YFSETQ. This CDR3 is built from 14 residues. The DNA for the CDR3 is TGCGCCAGCAGTCGGGCCGGGACACCTTACGAGCAGTACTTC. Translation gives CASSRAGTPYEQYF.

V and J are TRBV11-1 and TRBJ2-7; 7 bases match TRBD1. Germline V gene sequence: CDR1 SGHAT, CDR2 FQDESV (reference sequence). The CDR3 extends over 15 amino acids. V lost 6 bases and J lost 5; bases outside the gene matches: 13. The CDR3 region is CASSRSAGGYHEQYF. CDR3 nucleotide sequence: TGTGCCAGCAGTCGGTCGGCAGGGGGATATCACGAGCAGTACTTC.

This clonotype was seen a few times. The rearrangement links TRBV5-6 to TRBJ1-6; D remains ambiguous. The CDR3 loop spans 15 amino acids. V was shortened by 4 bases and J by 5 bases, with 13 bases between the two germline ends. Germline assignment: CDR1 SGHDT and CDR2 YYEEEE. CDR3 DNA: TGTGCCAGCAGCCAATATGGTCTAGATAATTCACCCCTCCACTTT. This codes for CASSQYGLDNSPLHF.

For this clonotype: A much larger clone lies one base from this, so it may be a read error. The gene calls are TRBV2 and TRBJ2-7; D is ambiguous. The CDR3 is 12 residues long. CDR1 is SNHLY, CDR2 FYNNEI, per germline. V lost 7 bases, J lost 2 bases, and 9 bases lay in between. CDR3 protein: CASTPGAYEQYF. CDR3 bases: TGTGCCAGCACTCCAGGAGCCTACGAGCAGTACTTC.

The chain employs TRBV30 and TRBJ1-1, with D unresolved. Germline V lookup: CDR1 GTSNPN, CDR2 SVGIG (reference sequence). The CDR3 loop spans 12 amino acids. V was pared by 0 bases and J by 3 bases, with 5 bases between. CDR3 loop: CAWSVYDTEAFF. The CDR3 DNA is TGTGCCTGGAGTGTATACGACACTGAAGCTTTCTTT.

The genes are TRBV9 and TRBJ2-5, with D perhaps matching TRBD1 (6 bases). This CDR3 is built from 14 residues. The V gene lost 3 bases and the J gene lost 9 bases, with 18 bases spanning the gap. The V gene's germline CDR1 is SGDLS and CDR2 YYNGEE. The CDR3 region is CASSALGGEEAQYF. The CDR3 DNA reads TGTGCCAGCAGCGCCTTAGGGGGTGAGGAGGCCCAGTACTTC.

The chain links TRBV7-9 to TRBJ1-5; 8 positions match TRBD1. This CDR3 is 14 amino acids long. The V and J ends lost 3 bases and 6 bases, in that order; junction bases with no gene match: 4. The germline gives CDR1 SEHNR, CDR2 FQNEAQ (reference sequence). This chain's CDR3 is CASSLGQVVQPQHF. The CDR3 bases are TGTGCCAGCAGCTTGGGACAGGTGGTTCAGCCCCAGCATTTT.

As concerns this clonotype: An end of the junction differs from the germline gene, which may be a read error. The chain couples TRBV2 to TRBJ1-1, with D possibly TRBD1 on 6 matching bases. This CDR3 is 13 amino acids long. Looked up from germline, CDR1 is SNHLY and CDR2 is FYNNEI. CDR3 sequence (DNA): TGTGCCAGCAGCGGTACAGGGAGGTCTGAAACTTTCTTT. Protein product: CASSGTGRSETFF. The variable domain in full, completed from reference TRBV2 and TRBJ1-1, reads EPEVTQTPSHQVTQMGQEVILRCVPISNHLYFYWYRQILGQKVEFLVSFYNNEISEKSEIFDDQFSVERPDGSNFTLKIRSTKLEDSAMYFCASSGTGRSETFFGQGTRLTVV.

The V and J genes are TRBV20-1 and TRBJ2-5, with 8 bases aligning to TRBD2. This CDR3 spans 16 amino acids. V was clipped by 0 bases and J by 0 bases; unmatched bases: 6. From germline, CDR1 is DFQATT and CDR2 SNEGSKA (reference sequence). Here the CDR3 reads CSARDLLAGYQETQYF. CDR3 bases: TGCAGTGCTAGAGATCTCTTAGCGGGGTACCAAGAGACCCAGTACTTC.

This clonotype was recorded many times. The chain's CDR3 is CASSLRGDYGYTF. The CDR3 nucleotides are TGTGCCAGCAGCTTGAGGGGGGACTATGGCTACACCTTC. The chain links TRBV7-9 to TRBJ1-2; D might be TRBD1 (6 bases). Germline lookup yields CDR1 SEHNR and CDR2 FQNEAQ (reference sequence). The ends were cut back, 3 bases at V and 3 bases at J, with 8 bases in the middle. The CDR3 consists of 13 residues. The entire variable domain, with the rest obtained from reference TRBV7-9 and TRBJ1-2, is as follows: DTGVSQNPRHKITKRGQNVTFRCDPISEHNRLYWYRQTLGQGPEFLTYFQNEAQLEKSRLLSDRFSAERPKGSFSTLEIQRTEQGDSAMYLCASSLRGDYGYTFGSGTRLTVV.

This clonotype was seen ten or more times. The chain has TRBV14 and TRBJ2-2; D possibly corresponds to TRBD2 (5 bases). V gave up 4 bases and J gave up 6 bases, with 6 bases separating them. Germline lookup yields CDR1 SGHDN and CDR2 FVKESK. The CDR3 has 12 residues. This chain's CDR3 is CASSPGAGELFF. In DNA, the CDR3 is TGTGCCAGCAGCCCCGGGGCCGGGGAGCTGTTTTTT. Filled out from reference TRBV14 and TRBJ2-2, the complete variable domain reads EAGVTQFPSHSVIEKGQTVTLRCDPISGHDNLYWYRRVMGKEIKFLLHFVKESKQDESGMPNNRFLAERTGGTYSTLKVQPAELEDSGVYFCASSPGAGELFFGEGSRLTVL.

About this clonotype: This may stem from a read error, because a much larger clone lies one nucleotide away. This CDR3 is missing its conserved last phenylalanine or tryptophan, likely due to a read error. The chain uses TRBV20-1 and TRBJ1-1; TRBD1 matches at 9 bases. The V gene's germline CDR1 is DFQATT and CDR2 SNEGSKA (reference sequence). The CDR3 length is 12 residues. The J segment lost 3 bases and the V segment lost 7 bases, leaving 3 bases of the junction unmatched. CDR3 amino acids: CSGDRADTEAFL. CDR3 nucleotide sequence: TGCAGTGGGGACAGGGCGGACACTGAAGCTTTCCTT.

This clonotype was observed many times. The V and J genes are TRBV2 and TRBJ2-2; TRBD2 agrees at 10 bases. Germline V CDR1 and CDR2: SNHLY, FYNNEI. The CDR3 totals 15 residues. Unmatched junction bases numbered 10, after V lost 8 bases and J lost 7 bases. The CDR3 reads CASGALAGDGGELFF. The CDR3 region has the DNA TGTGCCAGCGGGGCGCTAGCGGGAGATGGCGGGGAGCTGTTTTTT.

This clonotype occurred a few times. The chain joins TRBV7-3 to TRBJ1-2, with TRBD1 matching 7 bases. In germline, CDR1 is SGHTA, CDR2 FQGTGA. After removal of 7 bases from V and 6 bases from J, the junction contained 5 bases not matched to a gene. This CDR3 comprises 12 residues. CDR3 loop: CASITGTDGYTF. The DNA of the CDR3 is TGTGCCAGCATAACCGGGACAGATGGCTACACCTTC.

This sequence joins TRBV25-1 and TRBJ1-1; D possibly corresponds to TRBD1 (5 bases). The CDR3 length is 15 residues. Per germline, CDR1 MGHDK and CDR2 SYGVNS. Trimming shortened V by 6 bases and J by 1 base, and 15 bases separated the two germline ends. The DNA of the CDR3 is TGTGCCAGCAGACCAAAACGGGGCCCGAACACTGAAGCTTTCTTT. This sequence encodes CASRPKRGPNTEAFF.

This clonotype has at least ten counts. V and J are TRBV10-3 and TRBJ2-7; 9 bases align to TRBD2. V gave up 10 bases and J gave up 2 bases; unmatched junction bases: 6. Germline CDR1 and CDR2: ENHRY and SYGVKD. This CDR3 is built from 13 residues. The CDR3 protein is CATLAGATYEQYF. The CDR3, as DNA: TGTGCCACCTTAGCGGGGGCGACCTACGAGCAGTACTTC.

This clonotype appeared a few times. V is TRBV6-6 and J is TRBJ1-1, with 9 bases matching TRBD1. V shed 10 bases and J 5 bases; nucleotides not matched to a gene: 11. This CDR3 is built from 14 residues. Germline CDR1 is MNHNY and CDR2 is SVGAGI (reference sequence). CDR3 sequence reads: CATALRDRVTEAFF. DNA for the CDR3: TGTGCCACTGCCTTAAGGGACAGGGTGACTGAAGCTTTCTTT.

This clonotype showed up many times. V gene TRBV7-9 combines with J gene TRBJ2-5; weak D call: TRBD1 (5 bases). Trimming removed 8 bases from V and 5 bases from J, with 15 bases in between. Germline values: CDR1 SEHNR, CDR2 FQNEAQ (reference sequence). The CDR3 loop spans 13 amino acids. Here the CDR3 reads CASRGAGSETQYF. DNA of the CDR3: TGTGCCAGCCGTGGGGCAGGGTCGGAGACCCAGTACTTC.

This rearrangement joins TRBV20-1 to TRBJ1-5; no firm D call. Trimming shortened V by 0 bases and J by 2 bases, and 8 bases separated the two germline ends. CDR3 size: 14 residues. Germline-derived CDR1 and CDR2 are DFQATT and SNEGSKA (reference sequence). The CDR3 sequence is CSARDGRRNQPQHF. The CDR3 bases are TGCAGTGCTAGAGATGGGCGTCGCAATCAGCCCCAGCATTTT.

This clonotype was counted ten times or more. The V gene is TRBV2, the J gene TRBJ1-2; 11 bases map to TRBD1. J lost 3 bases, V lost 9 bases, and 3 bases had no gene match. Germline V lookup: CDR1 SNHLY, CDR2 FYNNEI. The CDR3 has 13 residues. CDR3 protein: CASLGQGDYGYTF. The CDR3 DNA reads TGTGCCAGTCTGGGACAGGGGGACTATGGCTACACCTTC. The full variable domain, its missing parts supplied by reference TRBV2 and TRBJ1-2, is EPEVTQTPSHQVTQMGQEVILRCVPISNHLYFYWYRQILGQKVEFLVSFYNNEISEKSEIFDDQFSVERPDGSNFTLKIRSTKLEDSAMYFCASLGQGDYGYTFGSGTRLTVV.

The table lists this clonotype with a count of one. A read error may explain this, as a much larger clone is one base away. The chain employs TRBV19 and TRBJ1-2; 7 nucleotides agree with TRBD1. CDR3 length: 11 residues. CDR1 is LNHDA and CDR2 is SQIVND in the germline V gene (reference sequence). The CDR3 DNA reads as TGTGCCAGTAGTATAGAAGGGGGCTACGCCTTC. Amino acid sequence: CASSIEGGYAF.